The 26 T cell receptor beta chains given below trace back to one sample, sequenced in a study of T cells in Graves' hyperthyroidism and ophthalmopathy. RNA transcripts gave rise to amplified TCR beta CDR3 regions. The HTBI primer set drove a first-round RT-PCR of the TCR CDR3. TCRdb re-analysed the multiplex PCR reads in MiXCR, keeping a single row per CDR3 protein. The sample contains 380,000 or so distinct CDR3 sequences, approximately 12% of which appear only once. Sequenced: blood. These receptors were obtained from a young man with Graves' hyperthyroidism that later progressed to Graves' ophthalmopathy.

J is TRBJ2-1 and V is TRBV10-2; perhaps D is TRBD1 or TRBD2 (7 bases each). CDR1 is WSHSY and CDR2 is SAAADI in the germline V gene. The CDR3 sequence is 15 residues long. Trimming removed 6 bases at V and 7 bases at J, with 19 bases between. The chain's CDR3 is CASRARGQGGNEQFF. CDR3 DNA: TGCGCCAGCAGGGCGCGGGGGCAGGGGGGGAATGAGCAGTTCTTC.

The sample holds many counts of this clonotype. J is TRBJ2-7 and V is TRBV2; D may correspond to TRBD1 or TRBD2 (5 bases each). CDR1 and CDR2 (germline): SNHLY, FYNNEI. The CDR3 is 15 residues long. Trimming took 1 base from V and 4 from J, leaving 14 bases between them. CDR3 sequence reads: CASSEGGTAVYEQYF. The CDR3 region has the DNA TGTGCCAGCAGTGAAGGTGGGACCGCCGTATACGAGCAGTACTTC. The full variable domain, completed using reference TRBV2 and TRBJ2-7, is EPEVTQTPSHQVTQMGQEVILRCVPISNHLYFYWYRQILGQKVEFLVSFYNNEISEKSEIFDDQFSVERPDGSNFTLKIRSTKLEDSAMYFCASSEGGTAVYEQYFGPGTRLTVT.

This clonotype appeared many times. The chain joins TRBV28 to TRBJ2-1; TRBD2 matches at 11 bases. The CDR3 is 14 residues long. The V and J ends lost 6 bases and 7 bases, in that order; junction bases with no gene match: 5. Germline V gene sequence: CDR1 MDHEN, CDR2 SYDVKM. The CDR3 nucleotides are TGTGCCAGCAGGAATAGCGGGGGGGCTAATGAGCAGTTCTTC. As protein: CASRNSGGANEQFF.

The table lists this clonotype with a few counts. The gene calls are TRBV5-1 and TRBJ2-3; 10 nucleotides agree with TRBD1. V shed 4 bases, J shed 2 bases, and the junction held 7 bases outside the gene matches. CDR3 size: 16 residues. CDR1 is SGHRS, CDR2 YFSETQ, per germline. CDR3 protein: CASSGGQGSTTDTQYF. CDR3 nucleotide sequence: TGCGCCAGCAGCGGGGGACAGGGGAGCACCACAGATACGCAGTATTTT.

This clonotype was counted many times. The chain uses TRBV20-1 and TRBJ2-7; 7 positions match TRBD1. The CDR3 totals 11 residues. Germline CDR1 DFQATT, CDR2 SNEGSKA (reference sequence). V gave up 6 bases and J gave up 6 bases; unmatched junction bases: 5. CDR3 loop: CSAPDRAEQYF. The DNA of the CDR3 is TGCAGTGCCCCCGACAGGGCCGAGCAGTACTTC.

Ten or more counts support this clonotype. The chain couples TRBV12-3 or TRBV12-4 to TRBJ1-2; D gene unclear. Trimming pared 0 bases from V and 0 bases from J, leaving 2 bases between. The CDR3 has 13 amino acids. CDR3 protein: CASSLAANYGYTF. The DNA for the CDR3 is TGTGCCAGCAGTTTAGCCGCTAACTATGGCTACACCTTC.

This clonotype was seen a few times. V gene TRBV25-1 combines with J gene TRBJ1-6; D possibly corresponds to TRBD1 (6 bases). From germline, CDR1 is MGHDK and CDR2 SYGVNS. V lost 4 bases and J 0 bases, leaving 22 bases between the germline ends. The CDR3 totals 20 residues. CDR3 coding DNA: TGTGCCAGCAGTGTTCCACAGGGCCTCAGATGCAGCTCCTATAATTCACCCCTCCACTTT. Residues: CASSVPQGLRCSSYNSPLHF.

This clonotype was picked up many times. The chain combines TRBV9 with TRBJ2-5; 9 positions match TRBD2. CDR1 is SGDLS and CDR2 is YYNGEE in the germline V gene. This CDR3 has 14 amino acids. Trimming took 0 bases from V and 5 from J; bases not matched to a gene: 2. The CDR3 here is CASSVVAGVETQYF. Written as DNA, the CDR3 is TGTGCCAGCAGCGTAGTAGCGGGGGTCGAGACCCAGTACTTC.

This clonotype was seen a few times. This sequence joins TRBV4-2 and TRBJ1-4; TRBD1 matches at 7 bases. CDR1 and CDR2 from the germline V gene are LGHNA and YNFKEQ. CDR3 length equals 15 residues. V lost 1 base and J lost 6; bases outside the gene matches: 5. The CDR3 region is CASSQGGGGDEKLFF. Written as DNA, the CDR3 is TGTGCCAGCAGCCAAGGAGGGGGCGGAGATGAAAAACTGTTTTTT.

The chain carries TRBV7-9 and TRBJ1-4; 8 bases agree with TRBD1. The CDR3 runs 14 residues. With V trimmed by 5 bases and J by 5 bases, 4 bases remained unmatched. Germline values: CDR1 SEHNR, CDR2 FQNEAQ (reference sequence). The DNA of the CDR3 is TGTGCCAGCAGCACAGGGGGACAAAATGAAAAACTGTTTTTT. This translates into CASSTGGQNEKLFF.

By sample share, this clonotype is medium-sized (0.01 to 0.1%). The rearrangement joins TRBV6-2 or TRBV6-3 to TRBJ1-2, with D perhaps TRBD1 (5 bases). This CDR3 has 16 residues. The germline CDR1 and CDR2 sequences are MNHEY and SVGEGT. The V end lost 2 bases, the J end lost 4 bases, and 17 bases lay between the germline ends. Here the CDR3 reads CASSYLGVERGYGYTF. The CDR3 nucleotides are TGTGCCAGCAGTTACCTTGGTGTGGAAAGGGGCTATGGCTACACCTTC.

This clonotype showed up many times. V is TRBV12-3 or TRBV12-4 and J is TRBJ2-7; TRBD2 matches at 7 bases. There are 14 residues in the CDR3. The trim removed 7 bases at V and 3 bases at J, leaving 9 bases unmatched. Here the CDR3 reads CASTPTSSDYEQYF. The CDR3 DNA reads TGTGCCAGCACCCCGACTAGCTCCGACTACGAGCAGTACTTC.

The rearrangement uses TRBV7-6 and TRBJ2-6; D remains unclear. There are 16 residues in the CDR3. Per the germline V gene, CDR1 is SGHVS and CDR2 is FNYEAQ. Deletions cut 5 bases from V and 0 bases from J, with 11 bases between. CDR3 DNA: TGTGCCAGCAGCCCAGCCCTGGGCTCTGGGGCCAACGTCCTGACTTTC. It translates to CASSPALGSGANVLTF.

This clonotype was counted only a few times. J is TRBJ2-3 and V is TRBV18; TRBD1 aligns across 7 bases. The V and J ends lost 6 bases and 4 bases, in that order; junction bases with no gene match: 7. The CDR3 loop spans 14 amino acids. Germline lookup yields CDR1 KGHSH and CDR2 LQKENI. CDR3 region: CASSRTGPADTQYF. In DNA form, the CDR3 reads TGTGCCAGCTCCCGGACAGGACCCGCAGATACGCAGTATTTT.

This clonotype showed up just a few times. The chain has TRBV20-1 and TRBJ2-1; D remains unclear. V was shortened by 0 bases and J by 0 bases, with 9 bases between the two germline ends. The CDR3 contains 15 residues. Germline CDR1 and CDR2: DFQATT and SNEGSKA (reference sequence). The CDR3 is CSARERTVSYNEQFF. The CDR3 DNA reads TGCAGTGCTAGAGAGAGGACGGTCTCCTACAATGAGCAGTTCTTC.

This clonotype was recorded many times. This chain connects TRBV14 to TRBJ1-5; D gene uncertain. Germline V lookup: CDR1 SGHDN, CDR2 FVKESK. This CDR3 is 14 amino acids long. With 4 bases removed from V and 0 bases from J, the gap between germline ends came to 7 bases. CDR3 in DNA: TGTGCCAGCAGCCGGAACTATAGCAATCAGCCCCAGCATTTT. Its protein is CASSRNYSNQPQHF.

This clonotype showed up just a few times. In DNA form, the CDR3 reads TGTGCCAGCAGTGCAGCCCCCGGGACAGGGGGAGAGACCCAGTACTTC. Its protein is CASSAAPGTGGETQYF. This chain connects TRBV6-4 to TRBJ2-5; 11 bases are shared with TRBD1. CDR3 length equals 16 residues. The junction had 8 bases not matched to a gene; V was cut back by 4 bases and J by 4 bases. Looked up from germline, CDR1 is MRHNA and CDR2 is SNTAGT.

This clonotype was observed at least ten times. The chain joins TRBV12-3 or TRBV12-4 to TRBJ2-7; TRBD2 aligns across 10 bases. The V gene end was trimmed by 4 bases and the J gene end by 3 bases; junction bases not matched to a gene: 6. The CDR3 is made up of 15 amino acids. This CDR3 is CASSSKRGGYYEQYF. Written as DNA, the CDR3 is TGTGCCAGCAGTTCCAAGCGGGGGGGCTACTACGAGCAGTACTTC.

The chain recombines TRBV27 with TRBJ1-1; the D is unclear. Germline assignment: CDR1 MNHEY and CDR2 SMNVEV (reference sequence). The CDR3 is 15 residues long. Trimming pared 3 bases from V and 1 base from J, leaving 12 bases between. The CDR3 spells CASSFKGRRNTEAFF. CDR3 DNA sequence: TGTGCCAGCAGTTTTAAGGGCAGACGGAACACTGAAGCTTTCTTT.

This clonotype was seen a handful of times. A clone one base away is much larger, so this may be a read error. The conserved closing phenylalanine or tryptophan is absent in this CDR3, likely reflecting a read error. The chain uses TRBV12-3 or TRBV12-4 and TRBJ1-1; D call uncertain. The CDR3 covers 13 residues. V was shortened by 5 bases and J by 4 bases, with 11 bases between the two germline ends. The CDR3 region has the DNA TGTGCCAGCAGTGCTTCAAGGGTCACTGAAGCTTTCTCT. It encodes CASSASRVTEAFS.

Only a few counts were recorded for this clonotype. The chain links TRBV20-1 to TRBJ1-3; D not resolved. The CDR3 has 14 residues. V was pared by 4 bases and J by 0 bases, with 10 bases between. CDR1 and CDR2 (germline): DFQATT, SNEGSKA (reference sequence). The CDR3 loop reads CSAMSGGSGNTIYF. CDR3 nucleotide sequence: TGCAGTGCTATGTCGGGCGGCTCTGGAAACACCATATATTTT.

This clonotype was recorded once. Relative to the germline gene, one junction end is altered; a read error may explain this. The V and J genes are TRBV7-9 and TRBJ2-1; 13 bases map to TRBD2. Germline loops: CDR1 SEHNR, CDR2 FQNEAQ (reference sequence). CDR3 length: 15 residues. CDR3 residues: CASSLTSGGADEQLF. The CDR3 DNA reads TGTGCCAGCAGCTTAACTAGCGGGGGGGCGGATGAGCAGCTCTTC. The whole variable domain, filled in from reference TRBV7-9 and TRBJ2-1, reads DTGVSQNPRHKITKRGQNVTFRCDPISEHNRLYWYRQTLGQGPEFLTYFQNEAQLEKSRLLSDRFSAERPKGSFSTLEIQRTEQGDSAMYLCASSLTSGGADEQLFGPGTRLTVL.

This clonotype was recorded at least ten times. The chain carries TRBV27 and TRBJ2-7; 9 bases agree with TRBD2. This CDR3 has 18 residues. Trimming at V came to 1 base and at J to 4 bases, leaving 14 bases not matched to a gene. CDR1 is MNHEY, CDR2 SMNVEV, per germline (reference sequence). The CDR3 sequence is CASSLFGYSGGDQYEQYF. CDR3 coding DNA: TGTGCCAGCAGTTTATTTGGGTATAGCGGGGGAGATCAGTACGAGCAGTACTTC.

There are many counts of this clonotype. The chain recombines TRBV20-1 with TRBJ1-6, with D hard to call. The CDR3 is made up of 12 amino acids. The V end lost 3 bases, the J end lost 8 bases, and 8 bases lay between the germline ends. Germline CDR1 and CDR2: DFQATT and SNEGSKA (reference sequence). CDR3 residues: CSASRTDSPLHF. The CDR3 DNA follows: TGCAGTGCTAGCAGGACGGATTCACCCCTCCACTTT.

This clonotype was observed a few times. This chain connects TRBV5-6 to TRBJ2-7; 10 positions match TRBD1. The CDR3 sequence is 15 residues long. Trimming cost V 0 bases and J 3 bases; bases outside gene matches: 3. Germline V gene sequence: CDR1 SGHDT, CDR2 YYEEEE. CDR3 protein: CASSLAGDRGYEQYF. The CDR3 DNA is TGTGCCAGCAGCTTGGCCGGGGACAGGGGCTACGAGCAGTACTTC.

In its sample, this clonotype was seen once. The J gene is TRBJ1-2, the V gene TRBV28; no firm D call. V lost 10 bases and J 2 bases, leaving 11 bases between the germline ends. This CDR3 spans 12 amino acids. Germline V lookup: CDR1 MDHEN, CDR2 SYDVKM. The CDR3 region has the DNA TGTGCCATCTCGATTAACAACTATGGCTACACCTTC. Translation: CAISINNYGYTF.